The 32 T cell receptor beta chains in this list originate from one sample, sequenced in a study of cytomegalovirus exposure and HLA in healthy donors. The study ran its PCR with 60 Vbeta and 13 Jbeta primers. The assay was immunoSEQ multiplex PCR, and TCRdb's table has in-frame clones only and misses some. In the table there are around 250,000 clones, around 81% of which are singletons. The sequenced sample consisted of PBMCs. The receptors shown here come from an older woman in good health and CMV-seropositive.

CDR3 nucleotide sequence: TGTGCCAGCAGCTTAGCAAGCGGAGGGGCCGGGGAGCTGTTTTTT. Translated, it gives CASSLASGGAGELFF. The chain recombines TRBV7-9 with TRBJ2-2; the D gene is possibly TRBD2 (6 bases). In germline, CDR1 is SEHNR, CDR2 FQNEAQ (reference sequence). Deletions cut 0 bases from V and 6 bases from J, with 11 bases between. There are 15 residues in the CDR3.

CDR3 loop: CASSGTHPPGIDEQFF. The CDR3 region has the DNA TGCGCCAGCAGTGGGACCCACCCGCCCGGGATTGATGAGCAGTTCTTC. The genes are TRBV10-1 and TRBJ2-1; maybe TRBD2 (5 bases). The germline gives CDR1 WNHNN, CDR2 SYGVQD (reference sequence). The CDR3 totals 16 residues. Trimming removed 4 bases at V and 8 bases at J, with 21 bases between.

The rearrangement links TRBV6-1 to TRBJ1-5, with a tentative D call TRBD1 (5 bases). CDR3 length equals 14 residues. Germline V CDR1 and CDR2: MNHNS, SASEGT. The V end was cut by 4 bases, the J end by 3 bases, with 10 bases between. CDR3 sequence: CASSAQGNNQPQHF. The CDR3 nucleotides read TGTGCCAGCAGTGCGCAGGGAAACAATCAGCCCCAGCATTTT.

The genes are TRBV6-1 and TRBJ2-1; TRBD1 aligns across 10 bases. The V gene's germline CDR1 is MNHNS and CDR2 SASEGT. CDR3 length: 15 amino acids. The J segment lost 0 bases and the V segment lost 8 bases, leaving 4 bases of the junction unmatched. The CDR3 sequence is CASRTGGFSYNEQFF. The CDR3, as DNA: TGTGCCAGCCGGACAGGGGGTTTCTCCTACAATGAGCAGTTCTTC.

This chain connects TRBV4-1 to TRBJ2-4, with TRBD2 matching over 9 bases. Germline lookup yields CDR1 MGHRA and CDR2 YSYEKL. After removal of 2 bases from V and 0 bases from J, the junction contained 14 bases not matched to a gene. This CDR3 region has 20 residues. CDR3 nucleotide sequence: TGCGCCAGCAGCCAAATATTTCTTAGCGGGAGATCTCTAGCCAAAAACATTCAGTACTTC. Amino acids: CASSQIFLSGRSLAKNIQYF.

This chain links TRBV27 with TRBJ2-5; D is unresolved. The V gene lost 5 bases and the J gene lost 2 bases, with 12 bases spanning the gap. Germline CDR1 MNHEY, CDR2 SMNVEV (reference sequence). The CDR3 length is 14 residues. This chain's CDR3 is CASSPSNSQETQYF. The CDR3, as DNA: TGTGCCAGCAGTCCCTCTAACAGTCAAGAGACCCAGTACTTC.

V and J are TRBV6-5 and TRBJ2-1; no firm D call. This CDR3 is 13 amino acids long. Germline CDR1 MNHEY, CDR2 SVGAGI. The germline V and J ends were trimmed by 6 bases and 9 bases, with 15 bases remaining between them. Here the CDR3 reads CASRERYPGEQFF. In DNA, the CDR3 is TGTGCCAGCAGAGAACGTTATCCCGGTGAGCAGTTCTTC.

This sequence joins TRBV19 and TRBJ2-3; 9 bases are a match to TRBD2. The CDR3 is 16 residues long. Germline V CDR1 and CDR2: LNHDA, SQIVND (reference sequence). J was trimmed by 2 bases and V by 2 bases; bases with no gene match: 5. DNA for the CDR3: TGTGCCAGTAGTATAATTCTAGCGGGGAACACAGATACGCAGTATTTT. Protein sequence: CASSIILAGNTDTQYF. Full variable domain (outside the CDR3, taken from reference TRBV19 and TRBJ2-3): DGGITQSPKYLFRKEGQNVTLSCEQNLNHDAMYWYRQDPGQGLRLIYYSQIVNDFQKGDIAEGYSVSREKKESFPLTVTSAQKNPTAFYLCASSIILAGNTDTQYFGPGTRLTVL.

This clone was observed a few times. The CDR3 here is CASSSPSGTTDTQYF. For the CDR3, the DNA is TGCGCCAGCAGCTCCCCTAGCGGGACCACAGATACGCAGTATTTT. The V gene is TRBV5-1, the J gene TRBJ2-3, with 9 bases matching TRBD2. The CDR3 extends over 15 amino acids. Looked up from germline, CDR1 is SGHRS and CDR2 is YFSETQ. J was trimmed by 2 bases and V by 3 bases; bases with no gene match: 4.

Of note for this clone: The junction departs from the called germline gene at one end, perhaps through a read error. This chain uses TRBV27 with TRBJ2-1; 10 bases map to TRBD1. Germline V gene sequence: CDR1 MNHEY, CDR2 SMNVEV (reference sequence). This CDR3 is built from 14 residues. Written as DNA, the CDR3 is TGTGCCAGCAGTTCTCCTAGACAGGGGGCTGAGGAGTTCTTC. It codes for CASSSPRQGAEEFF.

CDR3 in amino acids: CASSLGQGIRQPQHF. CDR3 nucleotide sequence: TGTGCCAGCAGCTTGGGACAGGGGATTCGTCAGCCCCAGCATTTT. The genes are TRBV7-9 and TRBJ1-5, with 10 bases identical to TRBD1. This CDR3 is 15 amino acids long. V lost 3 bases, J lost 6 bases, and 5 bases stayed unmatched. Germline V gene lookup returns CDR1 SEHNR and CDR2 FQNEAQ (reference sequence).

This clone appeared once. The genes are TRBV10-3 and TRBJ1-2; unclear D gene. Looked up from germline, CDR1 is ENHRY and CDR2 is SYGVKD. Between the trimmed V and J ends, which lost 7 bases and 2 bases, there was a span of 14 bases. CDR3 size: 14 residues. In nucleotides, the CDR3 is TGTGCCATCACCCCCGGAGCCTTAAACTATGGCTACACCTTC. Translating gives CAITPGALNYGYTF.

The V gene is TRBV21-1, the J gene TRBJ2-5; the D call TRBD1 from the table was never checked on the DNA. TRBV21-1 is listed as a pseudogene. This CDR3 is built from 16 residues. CDR3 residues: CASSTPPGQGSETQYF. The CDR3 bases are TGTGCCAGCAGCACTCCCCCGGGCCAGGGATCGGAGACCCAGTACTTC.

The chain carries TRBV2 and TRBJ1-4; 9 nucleotides match TRBD1. Germline values: CDR1 SNHLY, CDR2 FYNNEI. With 6 bases clipped from V and 5 bases from J, the junction kept 7 bases outside the gene matches. This CDR3 region has 15 residues. The CDR3 DNA is TGTGCCAGCAGCGCCCTGACAGGGGGGAATGAAAAACTGTTTTTT. This encodes CASSALTGGNEKLFF.

The chain couples TRBV7-8 to TRBJ2-1, with TRBD2 as a possible D gene (5 bases). CDR1 is SGHVS, CDR2 FQNEAQ, per germline. The CDR3 has 15 residues. Trimming pared 1 base from V and 3 bases from J, leaving 10 bases between. CDR3: CASSLERKFYNEQFF. CDR3 bases: TGTGCCAGCAGCTTAGAGCGGAAATTCTACAATGAGCAGTTCTTC.

This clone was recorded once. The CDR3 DNA follows: TGCGCCAGCACAACAGGGGGCGGGAACACAGATACGCAGTATTTT. It encodes CASTTGGGNTDTQYF. The chain combines TRBV5-1 with TRBJ2-3, with 9 bases matching TRBD1. With 6 bases clipped from V and 2 bases from J, the junction kept 7 bases outside the gene matches. The length of the CDR3 is 15 residues. The germline V gene has CDR1 SGHRS and CDR2 YFSETQ.

This sequence joins TRBV5-4 and TRBJ1-4; D unclear. There are 13 residues in the CDR3. V was pared by 2 bases and J by 7 bases, with 9 bases between. CDR1 SGHNT and CDR2 YYREEE come from the germline V gene (reference sequence). The CDR3 DNA follows: TGTGCCAGCAGCTTATCGGGGATTGAAAAACTGTTTTTT. It encodes CASSLSGIEKLFF.

The rearrangement links TRBV6-1 to TRBJ2-7; D is perhaps TRBD2 (6 bases). V lost 8 bases and J 7 bases, leaving 15 bases between the germline ends. The CDR3 sequence is 12 residues long. Per germline, CDR1 MNHNS and CDR2 SASEGT. CDR3 nucleotides: TGTGCCAGCGAGAGGACTACCTCTGAGCAGTACTTC. Its protein product is CASERTTSEQYF.

The rearrangement uses TRBV2 and TRBJ2-5, with TRBD1 matching over 10 bases. Germline CDR1 and CDR2: SNHLY and FYNNEI. Losses at the gene ends were 1 base for V and 2 bases for J; bases not matched to a gene: 4. This CDR3 has 16 amino acids. DNA for the CDR3: TGTGCCAGCAGTGAAGGGACAGGGGGAAGACAAGAGACCCAGTACTTC. Protein product: CASSEGTGGRQETQYF.

The genes are TRBV5-1 and TRBJ2-2; TRBD1 agrees at 7 bases. This CDR3 spans 16 amino acids. The V gene end was trimmed by 2 bases and the J gene end by 3 bases; junction bases not matched to a gene: 7. The germline gives CDR1 SGHRS, CDR2 YFSETQ. CDR3 amino acids: CASSFKGGSDTGELFF. The CDR3 nucleotides read TGCGCCAGCAGCTTTAAAGGGGGCTCTGACACCGGGGAGCTGTTTTTT.

The V call is TRBV15, the J call TRBJ1-5, with 11 positions matching TRBD1. The CDR3 is 14 amino acids. CDR1 is LNHNV and CDR2 is YYDKDF in the germline V gene (reference sequence). Trimming at V came to 5 bases and at J to 7 bases, leaving 4 bases not matched to a gene. This CDR3 is CATSVDRGQQPQHF. CDR3 DNA: TGTGCCACCAGCGTGGACAGGGGGCAGCAGCCCCAGCATTTT.

The V call is TRBV5-6, the J call TRBJ2-3, with 8 bases aligning to TRBD1. This CDR3 comprises 17 residues. Germline CDR1 is SGHDT and CDR2 is YYEEEE. Trimming took 6 bases from V and 2 from J; bases not matched to a gene: 14. CDR3: CASNFRGLQGVTDTQYF. DNA of the CDR3: TGTGCCAGCAACTTTAGGGGATTACAGGGGGTCACAGATACGCAGTATTTT.

The chain joins TRBV27 to TRBJ2-7; TRBD2 agrees at 7 bases. Losses at the gene ends were 0 bases for V and 2 bases for J; bases not matched to a gene: 4. CDR3 length: 15 residues. Germline loops: CDR1 MNHEY, CDR2 SMNVEV (reference sequence). The CDR3 DNA reads TGTGCCAGCAGTTTATCGGTGGGAGGGCCCTACGAGCAGTACTTC. It is translated as CASSLSVGGPYEQYF.

This sequence joins TRBV29-1 and TRBJ2-1; perhaps TRBD1 as D (5 bases). Germline-derived CDR1 and CDR2 are SQVTM and ANQGSEA. This CDR3 comprises 13 residues. Trimming removed 5 bases at V and 10 bases at J, with 18 bases between. CDR3 sequence reads: CSVNPQGLREQFF. CDR3 DNA: TGCAGCGTTAATCCCCAGGGTTTGAGGGAGCAGTTCTTC.

This rearrangement joins TRBV30 to TRBJ1-3, with unresolved D. CDR3 length: 19 amino acids. The V end was cut by 0 bases, the J end by 0 bases, with 21 bases between. Germline CDR1 GTSNPN, CDR2 SVGIG (reference sequence). CDR3 in DNA: TGTGCCTGGAGTGTACTGTTTGCGGGTCAGTACTCCTCTGGAAACACCATATATTTT. Protein: CAWSVLFAGQYSSGNTIYF.

Turning to this clone: Sequence at one end of the junction differs from germline and may be a read error. V is TRBV5-4 and J is TRBJ2-1; TRBD1 matches 10 bases. CDR1 is SGHNT and CDR2 is YYREEE in the germline V gene (reference sequence). The CDR3 totals 15 residues. CDR3 bases: TGTGCCAGCAGCCGAGACAGGGGGCGATACAATGAGCGGTTCTTC. Amino acid sequence: CASSRDRGRYNERFF. The full variable domain, rest sourced from reference TRBV5-4 and TRBJ2-1, is ETGVTQSPTHLIKTRGQQVTLRCSSQSGHNTVSWYQQALGQGPQFIFQYYREEENGRGNFPPRFSGLQFPNYSSELNVNALELDDSALYLCASSRDRGRYNERFFGPGTRLTVL.

This clone appeared a few times. This rearrangement joins TRBV4-2 to TRBJ2-1; D may be TRBD2 (5 bases). The CDR3 consists of 14 residues. Germline values: CDR1 LGHNA, CDR2 YNFKEQ. With 0 bases removed from V and 7 bases from J, the gap between germline ends came to 10 bases. CDR3 amino acids: CASSQEDSLNEQFF. CDR3 bases: TGTGCCAGCAGCCAAGAGGACTCCCTGAATGAGCAGTTCTTC.

This clone was detected only a few times. The CDR3 sequence is CASSRSGTVPTDTQYF. CDR3 sequence (DNA): TGTGCCAGCAGCCGTAGCGGGACGGTGCCCACAGATACGCAGTATTTT. The chain employs TRBV11-2 and TRBJ2-3; 8 positions match TRBD2. CDR3 length: 16 amino acids. The V gene's germline CDR1 is SGHAT and CDR2 FQNNGV. Trimming took 5 bases from V and 2 from J; bases not matched to a gene: 9.

V gene TRBV2 combines with J gene TRBJ1-5; the D gene is possibly TRBD1 (5 bases). V shed 6 bases and J shed 4 bases, with 16 bases lying between them. This CDR3 has 15 residues. Germline-derived CDR1 and CDR2 are SNHLY and FYNNEI. This CDR3 is CASRATGESNQPQHF. CDR3 coding DNA: TGTGCCAGCAGGGCCACAGGAGAAAGTAATCAGCCCCAGCATTTT.

Only one count was recorded for this clone. The chain links TRBV28 to TRBJ2-1; 8 nucleotides agree with TRBD2. V shed 11 bases, J shed 6 bases, and the junction held 12 bases outside the gene matches. The CDR3 loop spans 14 amino acids. Germline V gene data show CDR1 as MDHEN and CDR2 as SYDVKM. CDR3 loop: CAAQRELLRNEQFF. CDR3 DNA: TGTGCCGCACAGCGGGAGCTATTGCGCAATGAGCAGTTCTTC.

This sequence joins TRBV19 and TRBJ1-2, with TRBD1 matching 8 bases. Unmatched junction bases numbered 7, after V lost 3 bases and J lost 4 bases. Germline loops: CDR1 LNHDA, CDR2 SQIVND (reference sequence). This CDR3 region has 15 residues. CDR3 nucleotides: TGTGCCAGTAGTATCGGTGGGACAGGCGGCTATGGCTACACCTTC. As protein: CASSIGGTGGYGYTF.

The genes are TRBV14 and TRBJ2-5; perhaps TRBD2 as D (5 bases). This CDR3 has 12 amino acids. Trimming stripped 1 base from V and 9 bases from J, with 9 bases between. Germline values: CDR1 SGHDN, CDR2 FVKESK. As DNA, the CDR3 is TGTGCCAGCAGCCAAGCGGGGTCGGCCCAGTACTTC. It is translated as CASSQAGSAQYF.